Listed below are T cell receptor beta chains from one sample, sequenced in a study of early T cells in non-severe SARS-CoV-2 infection. TCRdb reprocessed the 5' RACE reads via MiXCR and lists one record per CDR3 protein. The table shows about 66,000 distinct CDR3 sequences, with 8% to 9.5% occurring only once. Sequencing was carried out using whole blood. Receptor source: an adult who was a healthcare worker with PCR-confirmed SARS-CoV-2 infection or an uninfected control (not recorded which). Both conserved end residues are part of each CDR3. Each record gives: J gene, V gene, clone size, D gene, CDR3 DNA, CDR3 protein. D genes are given only for firm matches. Expanded clones get a size class; other rows say once, few or many, or leave the size out.

TRBJ2-3,TRBV23-1,NA,NA,TGCGCCAGCAGTCAATTTGTAGGTTCTTCAGATACGCAGTATTTT,CASSQFVGSSDTQYF
TRBJ2-7,TRBV20-1,few,NA,TGCAGTGCTAGAGATCAGGCCAGGGGTTTTTACGAGCAGTACTTC,CSARDQARGFYEQYF
TRBJ2-7,TRBV12-3/TRBV12-4,NA,NA,TGTGCCAGCAGTTTTTTCGGTTACGAGCAGTACTTC,CASSFFGYEQYF
TRBJ2-2,TRBV5-1,many,TRBD1,TGCGCCAGCAGCTTGACAGGGGGCCGAGACACCGGGGAGCTGTTTTTT,CASSLTGGRDTGELFF
TRBJ2-7,TRBV12-3/TRBV12-4,NA,NA,TGTGCCACCGGGCTAAGTGGCCACGAGCAGTACTTC,CATGLSGHEQYF
TRBJ1-6,TRBV27,NA,TRBD1,TGTGCCAGCAGTCTTCTACCGACAGGGCTAAATTCACCCCTCCACTTT,CASSLLPTGLNSPLHF
TRBJ2-1,TRBV20-1,many,TRBD2,TGCAGTGCTAGAGACCCACTAGCGGGTGGAAATGAGCAGTTCTTC,CSARDPLAGGNEQFF
TRBJ2-1,TRBV18,NA,NA,TGTGCCAGCTCAACAGAAACTGGGTCTTACAATGAGCAGTTCTTC,CASSTETGSYNEQFF
TRBJ2-3,TRBV20-1,NA,NA,TGCAGTGCCCCCTTGGGCACAGATACGCAGTATTTT,CSAPLGTDTQYF
TRBJ2-7,TRBV2,few,NA,TGTGCCAGCAGTGAAGTGGGTAGCGGAGACGCCTACGAGCAGTACTTC,CASSEVGSGDAYEQYF
TRBJ2-7,TRBV4-1,few,TRBD2,TGCGCCAGCAGCCAGCAGGGAACTAGCGGGTCCGAGCAGTACTTC,CASSQQGTSGSEQYF
TRBJ1-2,TRBV28,few,NA,TGTGCCAGCAGGCGGGGTAACTATGGCTACACCTTC,CASRRGNYGYTF
TRBJ2-5,TRBV30,many,TRBD2,TGTGCCTGGAGTGTACTGGCGGGAGGAGAGACCCAGTACTTC,CAWSVLAGGETQYF
TRBJ1-5,TRBV6-1,few,NA,TGTGCCAGCAGTGAATTCATCAATCAGCCCCAGCATTTT,CASSEFINQPQHF
TRBJ1-2,TRBV7-9,few,NA,TGTGCCAGCAGCGGGCGCCCCCCGGGCGGAGTTCGTAACTATGGCTACACCTTC,CASSGRPPGGVRNYGYTF
TRBJ2-7,TRBV7-2,many,NA,TGTGCCAGCAGCTTAGCGCCCACTACCCCCCCCTTAGGCTCCTACGAGCAGTACTTC,CASSLAPTTPPLGSYEQYF
TRBJ2-7,TRBV7-2,many,NA,TGTGCCAGCAGCTCAGGGTGGACCTCCTACGAGCAGTACTTC,CASSSGWTSYEQYF
TRBJ1-5,TRBV12-3/TRBV12-4,many,NA,TGTGCCAGCAGTTTAGGGAGTAGCAATCAGCCCCAGCATTTT,CASSLGSSNQPQHF
TRBJ1-1,TRBV25-1,NA,NA,TGTGCCAGCAGTGAATCCGGCAGCCTGAACACTGAAGCTTTCTTT,CASSESGSLNTEAFF
TRBJ1-4,TRBV24-1,few,TRBD1,TGTGCCACCAGTGCCGGACAGGGGGTGACTGAAAAACTGTTTTTT,CATSAGQGVTEKLFF
TRBJ1-1,TRBV25-1,few,NA,TGTGCCAGCAGTAGTATGGCAGAAAACACTGAAGCTTTCTTT,CASSSMAENTEAFF
TRBJ2-1,TRBV7-9,many,NA,TGTGCCAGCAGCTTAAGCGGTCCCTACAATGAGCAGTTCTTC,CASSLSGPYNEQFF
TRBJ2-5,TRBV7-2,few,NA,TGTGCCAGCAGCTTAGGTAGCGTAATCCAAGAGACCCAGTACTTC,CASSLGSVIQETQYF
TRBJ1-3,TRBV7-3,NA,NA,TGTGCCAGCAGCTTCACCACGACCTCTGGAAACACCATATATTTT,CASSFTTTSGNTIYF
TRBJ2-3,TRBV29-1,NA,TRBD1,TGCAGCGTTGAGAGGGACAGAGATACGCAGTATTTT,CSVERDRDTQYF
TRBJ1-1,TRBV20-1,few,NA,TGCAGTGCCCACCCCGCCTTTGAAGCTTTCTTT,CSAHPAFEAFF
TRBJ2-5,TRBV3-1,NA,TRBD1,TGTGCCAGCAGCCAAGGGACAGGGGGAGAGACCCAGTACTTC,CASSQGTGGETQYF
TRBJ2-1,TRBV7-3,medium-sized,TRBD2,TGTGCCAGCAGCTTACAGACTAGCGGAGACAATGAGCAGTTCTTC,CASSLQTSGDNEQFF
TRBJ2-1,TRBV27,few,NA,TGTGCCAGCAGCCTGGACTTAGCCCCTTACAATGAGCAGTTCTTC,CASSLDLAPYNEQFF
TRBJ2-7,TRBV20-1,many,TRBD2,TGCAGTGCTAGGGGACTAGCGGGAGGAGAAGGATTCTACGAGCAGTACTTC,CSARGLAGGEGFYEQYF
TRBJ2-5,TRBV6-2/TRBV6-3,NA,TRBD1,TGTGCCAGCACCTCCGGGGACAGGGCAGCGACCCAGTACTTC,CASTSGDRAATQYF
TRBJ2-7,TRBV9,NA,TRBD2,TGTGCCAGCAGCCCCTACGCCGGGGGGTACGAGCAGTACTTC,CASSPYAGGYEQYF
TRBJ2-1,TRBV5-8,NA,NA,TGTGCCAGCAGCCGGGACCCTGGCTCCTACAATGAGCAGTTCTTC,CASSRDPGSYNEQFF
TRBJ1-5,TRBV20-1,many,NA,TGCAGTGCTAGCCCCACCGGTTGGCAGCCCCAGCATTTT,CSASPTGWQPQHF
TRBJ2-7,TRBV7-2,few,NA,TGTGCCAGCAGCTTCGATCTGGGGAGGCATGAAGAGCAGTACTTC,CASSFDLGRHEEQYF
TRBJ2-2,TRBV5-1,NA,NA,TGCGCCAGCAGAGCCGGGGGCAACACCGGGGAGCTGTTTTTT,CASRAGGNTGELFF
TRBJ2-7,TRBV11-2,NA,NA,TGTGCCAGCAGCTACCACTTGATCTACGAGCAGTACTTC,CASSYHLIYEQYF
TRBJ2-2,TRBV7-6,many,NA,TGTGCCAGCAGCCTGGGACATCTCACCGGGGAGCCGTTTTTT,CASSLGHLTGEPFF
TRBJ1-6,TRBV7-2,few,TRBD1,TGTGCCAGCAGCTTGGACAGGAGCTATAATTCACCCCTCCACTTT,CASSLDRSYNSPLHF
TRBJ2-5,TRBV27,few,NA,TGTGCCAGCCCGCCGCCGAGGAGGGGCCGGGAGACCCAGTACTTC,CASPPPRRGRETQYF
TRBJ1-1,TRBV12-3/TRBV12-4,NA,NA,TGTGCCAGCAGTTTGGCATTCACTGAAGCTTTCTTT,CASSLAFTEAFF
TRBJ2-3,TRBV5-6,few,NA,TGTGCCAGCAGCCCCGGCGGAAGTTTCACAGATACGCAGTATTTT,CASSPGGSFTDTQYF